Following are 8 T cell receptor beta chains from one sample sequenced in a study of naive and memory T cell subsets. Study findings and constraints: A few larger clonotypes appeared in naive repertoires, especially CD8, possibly memory cells re-expressing CD45RA.

An equimolar mix of two oligonucleotides served as the beta constant-region primer for TRBC1 and TRBC2. Ligated cDNA was amplified by four rounds of PCR with nested alpha and beta constant-region primers and SP2. TCRdb reanalysed the UMI-ligation and nested PCR reads using MiXCR and keeps one entry per CDR3 protein. The sample holds over 110,000 distinct CDR3 sequences, approximately 20% seen once. Their antigens are not known. Sequenced material: naive CD8+ T cells from blood. These receptors originate from a human donor in good health.

This clonotype was picked up a small number of times. This chain connects TRBV6-2 or TRBV6-3 to TRBJ1-1; D gene ambiguous. Per germline, CDR1 MNHEY and CDR2 SVGEGT. V lost 0 bases, J lost 14 bases, and 10 bases lay in between. This CDR3 is built from 11 residues. CDR3 protein: CASSYSMGIFF. In DNA, the CDR3 is TGTGCCAGCAGTTACTCGATGGGAATCTTCTTT.

Only a few counts were recorded for this clonotype. The chain combines TRBV15 with TRBJ2-7; tentatively, D is TRBD1 or TRBD2 (5 bases each). The germline CDR1 and CDR2 sequences are LNHNV and YYDKDF (reference sequence). CDR3 length: 15 amino acids. V lost 3 bases and J 6 bases, leaving 18 bases between the germline ends. The CDR3, as DNA: TGTGCCACCAGCAGGGGAGACAGAACGGTCTCCGAGCAGTACTTC. Its translation: CATSRGDRTVSEQYF.

This clonotype has a handful of counts. V usage is TRBV28 and J usage is TRBJ1-5; the match to TRBD1 covers 8 bases. The V segment lost 5 bases and the J segment 9 bases; nucleotides outside the gene matches: 12. Germline loops: CDR1 MDHEN, CDR2 SYDVKM. The CDR3 spans 15 residues. As DNA, the CDR3 is TGTGCCAGCAGTCTAGGGGGTCAGGGGGCGCGGCCCCAGCATTTT. Amino acids: CASSLGGQGARPQHF.

The CDR3 DNA is TGTGCCAGCAGTTACTCGCCCCGGGGCATTACTGAAGCTTTCTTT. Translation gives CASSYSPRGITEAFF. The rearrangement uses TRBV6-2 or TRBV6-3 and TRBJ1-1, with D tentatively TRBD1 (5 bases). The CDR3 is made up of 15 amino acids. V gave up 0 bases and J gave up 5 bases, with 13 bases separating them. Per germline, CDR1 MNHEY and CDR2 SVGEGT.

The chain uses TRBV27 and TRBJ2-7; a possible D gene is TRBD2 (6 bases). This CDR3 comprises 13 residues. The ends were cut back, 4 bases at V and 3 bases at J, with 10 bases in the middle. Per the germline V gene, CDR1 is MNHEY and CDR2 is SMNVEV (reference sequence). The CDR3 nucleotides are TGTGCCAGCAGTTCCCAGGGAGGCTACGAGCAGTACTTC. Translated: CASSSQGGYEQYF.

V gene TRBV6-5 combines with J gene TRBJ1-1; D remains ambiguous. The V gene's germline CDR1 is MNHEY and CDR2 SVGAGI. This CDR3 has 13 residues. V was trimmed by 5 bases and J by 0 bases, leaving 7 bases between them. The CDR3 nucleotides are TGTGCCAGCAGTACCAACATGAACACTGAAGCTTTCTTT. Residues: CASSTNMNTEAFF.

This clonotype showed up just a few times. The chain is built from TRBV6-5 and TRBJ2-3, with 8 positions matching TRBD2. The CDR3 covers 15 residues. The V and J ends lost 6 bases and 0 bases, in that order; junction bases with no gene match: 5. Per germline, CDR1 MNHEY and CDR2 SVGAGI. CDR3 amino acids: CASRAERGSTDTQYF. The CDR3 DNA is TGTGCCAGCAGAGCTGAGCGGGGGAGCACAGATACGCAGTATTTT.

The V and J genes are TRBV10-3 and TRBJ2-5; D gene unclear. Germline lookup yields CDR1 ENHRY and CDR2 SYGVKD. This CDR3 spans 14 amino acids. V shed 4 bases and J shed 1 base, with 10 bases lying between them. This CDR3 reads CAISVGPLQETQYF. The CDR3 DNA reads as TGTGCCATCAGTGTCGGACCCCTCCAAGAGACCCAGTACTTC.